Following are 13 T cell receptor beta chains from one sample sequenced in a study of long-term antiretroviral therapy in people with HIV. An immunoSEQ assay, version v3.0, was performed at survey level. The protocol was immunoSEQ multiplex PCR, while the TCRdb copy is restricted to in-frame clones and leaves out a portion. The sample holds roughly 20,000 clones, under 90% seen once. The sequenced sample was unsorted PBMCs, obtained 1.8 years before starting antiretroviral therapy. These receptor sequences come from a woman aged 25 to 45 with HIV.

The chain carries TRBV18 and TRBJ2-5, with a weak D call TRBD2 (5 bases). This CDR3 is 12 amino acids long. V was trimmed by 4 bases and J by 5 bases, leaving 8 bases between them. From germline, CDR1 is KGHSH and CDR2 LQKENI. The CDR3, as DNA: TGTGCCAGCTCACTTAGCGTCGAGACCCAGTACTTC. As protein: CASSLSVETQYF.

The rearrangement uses TRBV7-9 and TRBJ1-4; D remains unclear. V lost 5 bases and J 0 bases, leaving 16 bases between the germline ends. This CDR3 comprises 17 residues. Germline lookup yields CDR1 SEHNR and CDR2 FQNEAQ (reference sequence). The chain's CDR3 is CASSTHGRGATNEKLFF. CDR3 bases: TGTGCCAGCAGCACGCATGGACGGGGAGCAACTAATGAAAAACTGTTTTTT.

V usage is TRBV5-8 and J usage is TRBJ1-2; weak D call: TRBD1 (6 bases). V gave up 4 bases and J gave up 0 bases, with 13 bases separating them. The CDR3 covers 15 residues. Germline CDR1 SGHTS, CDR2 YDEGEE. The CDR3 reads CASSTQTGANYGYTF. For the CDR3, the DNA is TGTGCCAGCAGCACACAGACAGGAGCTAACTATGGCTACACCTTC.

The chain carries TRBV11-3 and TRBJ2-1, with TRBD2 matching 7 bases. Trimming cost V 5 bases and J 8 bases; bases outside gene matches: 12. This CDR3 spans 15 amino acids. The germline V gene encodes CDR1 SGHNT and CDR2 YENEEA. Here the CDR3 DNA reads TGTGCCAGCAGCGCAAGGGAAGTAGGGAGGGATGAGCAGTTCTTC. Its protein product is CASSAREVGRDEQFF.

V gene TRBV29-1 combines with J gene TRBJ1-1; D gene uncertain. The CDR3 is made up of 12 amino acids. The germline V and J ends were trimmed by 4 bases and 0 bases, with 6 bases remaining between them. The V gene's germline CDR1 is SQVTM and CDR2 ANQGSEA. CDR3 nucleotides: TGCAGCGTTGTATCAATGAACACTGAAGCTTTCTTT. It translates to CSVVSMNTEAFF. Complete variable domain (other parts from reference TRBV29-1 and TRBJ1-1): SAVISQKPSRDICQRGTSLTIQCQVDSQVTMMFWYRQQPGQSLTLIATANQGSEATYESGFVIDKFPISRPNLTFSTLTVSNMSPEDSSIYLCSVVSMNTEAFFGQGTRLTVV.

This clone was found once. The chain employs TRBV2 and TRBJ1-1, with D perhaps matching TRBD1 (6 bases). Germline-derived CDR1 and CDR2 are SNHLY and FYNNEI. The length of the CDR3 is 13 residues. Trimming stripped 7 bases from V and 3 bases from J, with 12 bases between. CDR3 DNA sequence: TGTGCCAGCAATATACAGGGCGACACTGAAGCTTTCTTT. This gives the protein CASNIQGDTEAFF.

The gene calls are TRBV4-1 and TRBJ2-3; perhaps TRBD1 as D (6 bases). The germline V and J ends were trimmed by 4 bases and 0 bases, with 11 bases remaining between them. The CDR3 loop spans 15 amino acids. Germline CDR1 MGHRA, CDR2 YSYEKL. The CDR3 here is CASSPWTASTDTQYF. In DNA, the CDR3 is TGCGCCAGCAGCCCCTGGACAGCCAGCACAGATACGCAGTATTTT.

This clone was seen more than once but under ten times. The chain has TRBV4-2 and TRBJ2-7, with D possibly TRBD1 on 5 matching bases. Germline V gene data show CDR1 as LGHNA and CDR2 as YNFKEQ. Trimming took off 4 bases at V and 5 bases at J, with 18 bases between the two ends. CDR3 length: 15 amino acids. The CDR3 coding sequence is TGTGCCAGCAGCCTCTCATGGACAAATCGGGACGAGCAGTACTTC. This translates into CASSLSWTNRDEQYF.

The rearrangement links TRBV5-1 to TRBJ1-3; 7 bases map to TRBD1. This CDR3 region has 16 residues. With 0 bases clipped from V and 6 bases from J, the junction kept 9 bases outside the gene matches. Germline lookup yields CDR1 SGHRS and CDR2 YFSETQ. In DNA, the CDR3 is TGCGCCAGCAGCTTGGCCCCGACAGGGAACGAAAACACCATATATTTT. Its translation: CASSLAPTGNENTIYF.

V usage is TRBV18 and J usage is TRBJ2-1, with D possibly TRBD2 on 7 matching bases. Trimming shortened V by 4 bases and J by 4 bases, and 17 bases separated the two germline ends. CDR1 and CDR2 from the germline V gene are KGHSH and LQKENI. This CDR3 contains 16 residues. The CDR3 here is CASSRGASGAYNEQFF. DNA for the CDR3: TGTGCCAGCTCACGGGGGGCTAGCGGAGCTTACAATGAGCAGTTCTTC. The full variable domain, its missing parts supplied by reference TRBV18 and TRBJ2-1, is NAGVMQNPRHLVRRRGQEARLRCSPMKGHSHVYWYRQLPEEGLKFMVYLQKENIIDESGMPKERFSAEFPKEGPSILRIQQVVRGDSAAYFCASSRGASGAYNEQFFGPGTRLTVL.

The chain combines TRBV7-9 with TRBJ1-1; the D is unclear. Germline CDR1 SEHNR, CDR2 FQNEAQ (reference sequence). The CDR3 loop spans 11 amino acids. Trimming pared 6 bases from V and 11 bases from J, leaving 13 bases between. The CDR3 region is CASSFGQAAFF. The DNA of the CDR3 is TGTGCCAGCAGTTTCGGCCAAGCGGCTTTCTTT.

The gene calls are TRBV6-1 and TRBJ2-7; the D is unclear. Germline assignment: CDR1 MNHNS and CDR2 SASEGT. The CDR3 runs 13 residues. The V end was cut by 4 bases, the J end by 3 bases, with 10 bases between. CDR3 in amino acids: CASSGLEVYEQYF. The CDR3 DNA follows: TGTGCCAGCAGTGGCCTCGAGGTCTACGAGCAGTACTTC.

The chain employs TRBV10-1 and TRBJ1-1; D gene unclear. The V end lost 5 bases, the J end lost 1 base, and 8 bases lay between the germline ends. The CDR3 has 13 amino acids. CDR1 and CDR2 from the germline V gene are WNHNN and SYGVQD (reference sequence). This CDR3 reads CASSMGWNTEAFF. Written as DNA, the CDR3 is TGCGCCAGCAGTATGGGCTGGAACACTGAAGCTTTCTTT.